These T cell receptor beta chains were read from a single sample in a study of blood T cell repertoires in COVID-19. The repertoire was sequenced with immunoSEQ multiplex PCR; TCRdb's copy has only in-frame clones and lacks some. The sample lists around 150,000 clones, 85% to 90% occurring once. Sequencing used peripheral blood. The receptors derive from a man younger than 35 with acute or convalescent COVID-19. The CDR3 runs from the conserved cysteine through the conserved F or W. D genes are given only for firm matches. Rows may omit the clone size; those that give it use once, few, many or a size class.

D gene	clone size	V gene	CDR3 length	J gene	CDR3 protein	CDR3 DNA
TRBD1	.	TRBV30	13	TRBJ1-5	CASQTGLGQPQHF	TGTGCCTCCCAGACAGGGCTTGGGCAGCCCCAGCATTTT
.	.	TRBV4-2	13	TRBJ2-1	CASSHGGAYEQFF	TGTGCCAGCTCGCATGGGGGGGCCTATGAGCAGTTCTTC
.	.	TRBV7-9	14	TRBJ1-1	CASSLARGGTEAFF	TGTGCCAGCAGCTTAGCTCGGGGAGGCACTGAAGCTTTCTTT
.	.	TRBV30	13	TRBJ2-7	CAWSGGLTYEQYF	TGTGCCTGGAGTGGGGGGCTAACCTACGAGCAGTACTTC
TRBD2	.	TRBV19	15	TRBJ2-1	CASSIVGAGGREQFF	TGTGCCAGTAGTATCGTTGGAGCGGGGGGGCGGGAGCAGTTCTTC
TRBD1	.	TRBV6-5	15	TRBJ1-5	CASSHGTGQNQPQHF	TGTGCCAGCAGCCACGGGACAGGGCAAAATCAGCCCCAGCATTTT
TRBD1	.	TRBV29-1	17	TRBJ1-2	CSVEVPGQGNTNYGYTF	TGCAGCGTTGAAGTACCGGGACAGGGAAATACTAACTATGGCTACACCTTC
TRBD1	.	TRBV10-3	15	TRBJ1-6	CAIRGGQAVNSPLHF	TGTGCCATCAGGGGGGGACAGGCGGTTAATTCACCCCTCCACTTT
.	.	TRBV9	14	TRBJ2-3	CASSVDRVPDTQYF	TGTGCCAGCAGCGTAGACAGGGTACCAGATACGCAGTATTTT
TRBD2	.	TRBV5-1	14	TRBJ2-1	CASSSTSGRNEQFF	TGCGCCAGCAGCTCGACGAGCGGGAGAAATGAGCAGTTCTTC
TRBD1	once	TRBV24-1	14	TRBJ1-5	CATSQTGHNQPQHF	TGTGCCACCAGCCAGACAGGGCACAATCAGCCCCAGCATTTT
.	.	TRBV12-3/TRBV12-4	13	TRBJ1-1	CASIGQINTEAFF	TGTGCCAGCATTGGACAGATCAACACTGAAGCTTTCTTT
.	.	TRBV29-1	14	TRBJ2-7	CSVEDRGVTYEQYF	TGCAGCGTTGAAGATCGTGGAGTTACCTACGAGCAGTACTTC
TRBD1	.	TRBV4-1	14	TRBJ1-6	CATRDRGNNSPLHF	TGCGCCACCCGGGACAGGGGTAATAATTCACCCCTCCACTTT
TRBD1	.	TRBV7-2	17	TRBJ1-3	CASSLKTGGISGNTIYF	TGTGCCAGCAGCTTAAAGACAGGGGGGATCTCTGGAAACACCATATATTTT
.	.	TRBV30	17	TRBJ1-6	CAWSVFRGAPINSPLHF	TGTGCCTGGAGTGTATTTCGGGGGGCTCCGATTAATTCACCCCTCCACTTT
.	.	TRBV24-1	13	TRBJ2-5	CATHSGVGKTQYF	TGTGCCACCCATTCGGGGGTGGGAAAGACCCAGTACTTC
TRBD1	few	TRBV30	16	TRBJ2-4	CAWSVSARGPKNIQYF	TGTGCCTGGAGTGTAAGTGCCAGGGGGCCTAAAAACATTCAGTACTTC
TRBD2	.	TRBV5-5	16	TRBJ2-5	CASSLPTSGAQETQYF	TGTGCCAGCAGCTTGCCGACTAGCGGGGCCCAAGAGACCCAGTACTTC
.	.	TRBV29-1	13	TRBJ1-2	CSVQQLYNYGYTF	TGCAGCGTCCAACAGCTCTATAACTATGGCTACACCTTC
.	.	TRBV7-3	15	TRBJ2-5	CASSLNLGSGETQYF	TGTGCCAGCAGCTTAAATCTAGGCAGCGGGGAGACCCAGTACTTC
.	.	TRBV18	13	TRBJ2-7	CASSPVRPYEQYF	TGTGCCAGCTCACCAGTCAGGCCCTACGAGCAGTACTTC
TRBD1	.	TRBV5-1	14	TRBJ2-7	CASSKGQAMVEQYF	TGCGCCAGCAGCAAGGGACAGGCCATGGTCGAGCAGTACTTC
.	once	TRBV5-8	15	TRBJ2-5	CASSLGGTLQETQYF	TGTGCCAGCAGCTTGGGGGGGACACTACAAGAGACCCAGTACTTC
TRBD1	.	TRBV6-5	13	TRBJ1-2	CASSYGTVYGYTF	TGTGCCAGCAGTTACGGGACAGTTTATGGCTACACCTTC
TRBD1	.	TRBV6-1	17	TRBJ2-6	CASSGEGAKSGANVLTF	TGTGCCAGCAGTGGAGAGGGGGCCAAGTCTGGGGCCAACGTCCTGACTTTC
.	few	TRBV7-2	16	TRBJ1-2	CASSTNKGGSNYGYTF	TGTGCCAGCAGCACAAATAAAGGCGGCAGCAACTATGGCTACACCTTC
TRBD1	.	TRBV19	17	TRBJ2-3	CASSIDRNRGLLDTQYF	TGTGCCAGTAGTATAGATCGGAACAGGGGGCTTTTGGATACGCAGTATTTT
TRBD1	.	TRBV7-7	19	TRBJ1-1	CASSLAGTGGWGRNTEAFF	TGTGCCAGCAGCTTAGCGGGGACAGGGGGCTGGGGTCGAAATACTGAAGCTTTCTTT
.	once	TRBV19	12	TRBJ2-7	CASAGSSYEQYF	TGTGCCAGTGCGGGGAGCTCCTACGAGCAGTACTTC
TRBD1	once	TRBV6-1	16	TRBJ2-3	CASSGDRVRFTDTQYF	TGTGCCAGCAGTGGAGACAGGGTCAGATTTACAGATACGCAGTATTTT
TRBD1	.	TRBV18	15	TRBJ1-2	CASSPETGGVYGYTF	TGTGCCAGCTCACCCGAGACAGGGGGTGTCTATGGCTACACCTTC
TRBD2	.	TRBV19	15	TRBJ2-3	CASTSTSGGTDTQYF	TGTGCCAGTACCTCGACTAGCGGGGGAACAGATACGCAGTATTTT
.	.	TRBV18	16	TRBJ2-6	CASSPSAGRGANVLTF	TGTGCCAGCTCCCCATCCGCAGGGCGTGGGGCCAACGTCCTGACTTTC
TRBD1	few	TRBV4-1	15	TRBJ1-6	CASRWTGDGNSPLHF	TGCGCCAGCAGATGGACAGGGGATGGTAATTCACCCCTCCACTTT
.	.	TRBV7-3	13	TRBJ1-1	CASSLSGGYEAFF	TGTGCCAGCAGCCTCTCCGGGGGTTATGAAGCTTTCTTT